The sequence of this TCR beta chain was determined in a study of regulatory T cells in long-lasting Graves disease. The TCR beta library used iRepertoire HTBI primers with Arm-PCR amplification of CDR3. MiXCR was run by TCRdb on the multiplex PCR reads, yielding one entry per CDR3 protein. The data contain hundreds of thousands of distinct CDR3 sequences, 20% to 25% of them singletons. This clonotype was detected ten times or more. Its cognate antigen is unknown. Whole-study results and caveats: Less diverse TCR repertoires were seen in persistent Graves' patients than in newly diagnosed ones. Among samples with persistent disease, TRBV28, TRBJ1-2 and TRBJ2-5 were favored.

Trimming stripped 4 bases from V and 10 bases from J, with 7 bases between. In germline, CDR1 is SNHLY, CDR2 FYNNEI. The length of the CDR3 is 10 residues. Time point described: persistent/refractory GD, antithyroid drugs over 5 years with positive TRAb. PBMC-derived RNA was used for the TCR library. American Thyroid Association guidelines served as the basis for diagnosing Graves' disease. The sequence came from a female donor with Graves disease. This chain uses TRBV2 with TRBJ1-1; D is unresolved. The material sequenced was peripheral blood mononuclear cells (PBMCs), taken when the disease was refractory, from a patient treated with antithyroid drugs. The CDR3 is CASSGVGAFF. The CDR3 bases are TGTGCCAGCAGTGGGGTGGGAGCTTTCTTT.